These 17 T cell receptor beta chains originate from one sample sequenced in a study of control samples from healthy donors and cancer patients. The data were produced by immunoSEQ multiplex PCR, yet TCRdb's version contains in-frame clones alone and is incomplete. The data show fewer than 200,000 clones, approximately 90% seen once. The specimen was blood. These receptors all come from a man younger than 45 in good health.

The chain recombines TRBV2 with TRBJ2-1; 7 bases agree with TRBD2. Per the germline V gene, CDR1 is SNHLY and CDR2 is FYNNEI. The ends lost 8 bases at V and 6 bases at J; junction bases unmatched: 10. The CDR3 has 14 amino acids. CDR3 amino acids: CASPRGGSGNEQFF. The CDR3 DNA reads as TGTGCCAGCCCCCGGGGCGGGAGCGGCAATGAGCAGTTCTTC.

J is TRBJ2-7 and V is TRBV5-6; possibly TRBD2 for D (6 bases). CDR3 length: 13 residues. Germline lookup yields CDR1 SGHDT and CDR2 YYEEEE. V was clipped by 3 bases and J by 5 bases, with 12 bases between them. CDR3 region: CASSWRGEHEQYF. The CDR3 DNA sequence: TGTGCCAGCAGCTGGCGGGGAGAACACGAGCAGTACTTC.

The chain combines TRBV30 with TRBJ1-5, with 9 bases matching TRBD1. Germline V gene sequence: CDR1 GTSNPN, CDR2 SVGIG (reference sequence). The V gene end was trimmed by 0 bases and the J gene end by 4 bases; junction bases not matched to a gene: 4. The CDR3 runs to 15 residues. The CDR3 loop is CAWSVQTGGNQPQHF. The CDR3 nucleotides read TGTGCCTGGAGTGTACAGACAGGGGGAAATCAGCCCCAGCATTTT.

CDR3 in DNA: TGTGCCAGCTCACCGGCCGGGAATGAGCAGTTCTTC. The encoded protein is CASSPAGNEQFF. This chain joins TRBV18 and TRBJ2-1; D gene unclear. V lost 3 bases to trimming and J lost 7 bases, with 7 bases between them. The CDR3 runs 12 residues. Germline CDR1 is KGHSH and CDR2 is LQKENI.

The rearrangement joins TRBV27 to TRBJ2-2; a possible D gene is TRBD1 (5 bases). CDR1 and CDR2 from the germline V gene are MNHEY and SMNVEV (reference sequence). This CDR3 contains 12 residues. Trimming cost V 1 base and J 9 bases, with 6 bases left between them. Here the CDR3 reads CASSLWGRELFF. The CDR3 DNA is TGTGCCAGCAGTTTATGGGGCCGGGAGCTGTTTTTT.

The chain employs TRBV19 and TRBJ2-7, with 9 bases that match TRBD1. The germline gives CDR1 LNHDA, CDR2 SQIVND (reference sequence). This CDR3 is 17 amino acids long. J was trimmed by 1 base and V by 4 bases; bases with no gene match: 11. CDR3 in DNA: TGTGCCAGTAGTAAAGGATGGGGACAGGGATGGTCCTACGAGCAGTACTTC. Its translation is CASSKGWGQGWSYEQYF. Full variable domain (rest looked up from reference TRBV19 and TRBJ2-7): DGGITQSPKYLFRKEGQNVTLSCEQNLNHDAMYWYRQDPGQGLRLIYYSQIVNDFQKGDIAEGYSVSREKKESFPLTVTSAQKNPTAFYLCASSKGWGQGWSYEQYFGPGTRLTVT.

This chain joins TRBV7-8 and TRBJ2-7; 9 bases agree with TRBD2. The junction had 3 bases not matched to a gene; V was cut back by 4 bases and J by 2 bases. Germline lookup yields CDR1 SGHVS and CDR2 FQNEAQ. CDR3 length: 14 residues. Here the CDR3 reads CASSSLAGAYEQYF. The CDR3 nucleotides read TGTGCCAGCAGCTCCTTAGCGGGGGCCTACGAGCAGTACTTC.

The rearrangement links TRBV6-5 to TRBJ2-3, with 10 nucleotides matching TRBD2. V dropped 9 bases and J dropped 1; count of bases not matched to a gene: 4. The CDR3 runs to 14 residues. The germline gives CDR1 MNHEY, CDR2 SVGAGI. The CDR3 bases are TGTGCCAGAGGGACTAGCGACTGCACAGATACGCAGTATTTT. It translates to CARGTSDCTDTQYF.

The chain couples TRBV5-8 to TRBJ2-5; D not resolved. The V end lost 7 bases, the J end lost 0 bases, and 7 bases lay between the germline ends. Germline V gene data show CDR1 as SGHTS and CDR2 as YDEGEE. This CDR3 region has 12 residues. In DNA, the CDR3 is TGTGCCAGCCCTAGGCACCAAGAGACCCAGTACTTC. It yields the protein CASPRHQETQYF.

Concerning this clone: The same CDR3 arises from other DNA sequences in this sample as well. The genes are TRBV11-2 and TRBJ2-1; the D gene is possibly TRBD1 (5 bases). The CDR3 length is 15 residues. The V end was cut by 1 base, the J end by 5 bases, with 12 bases between. Germline assignment: CDR1 SGHAT and CDR2 FQNNGV. The CDR3 spells CASSLGQGANNEQFF. DNA of the CDR3: TGTGCCAGCAGCTTAGGGCAAGGGGCGAACAATGAGCAGTTCTTC.

The chain combines TRBV4-3 with TRBJ1-3; D is perhaps TRBD1 (6 bases). This CDR3 region has 14 residues. The V and J ends lost 6 bases and 7 bases respectively, with 16 bases between them. Per germline, CDR1 LGHNA and CDR2 YSLEER. The CDR3 loop reads CASSPDSLLNTIYF. CDR3 nucleotide sequence: TGCGCCAGCAGTCCGGACAGCCTACTTAACACCATATATTTT.

The J gene is TRBJ2-7, the V gene TRBV5-1; D gene uncertain. The CDR3 runs 14 residues. V was cut by 1 base and J by 3 bases, with 11 bases left in between. In germline, CDR1 is SGHRS, CDR2 YFSETQ. CDR3 coding DNA: TGCGCCAGCAGCTTGAGTGACACCTACTACGAGCAGTACTTC. Translated: CASSLSDTYYEQYF.

The chain has TRBV28 and TRBJ2-4, with D perhaps matching TRBD2 (5 bases). The germline V and J ends were trimmed by 4 bases and 2 bases, with 9 bases remaining between them. CDR1 and CDR2 (germline): MDHEN, SYDVKM. This CDR3 comprises 14 residues. CDR3 loop: CASSSGLPKNIQYF. The CDR3 DNA reads TGTGCCAGCAGTTCCGGACTCCCCAAAAACATTCAGTACTTC.

CDR3 in amino acids: CASSGDVRRGAETQYF. The CDR3 DNA reads as TGTGCCAGCAGCGGGGATGTGAGGCGGGGGGCAGAGACCCAGTACTTC. The genes are TRBV5-4 and TRBJ2-5; TRBD2 matches at 8 bases. V was clipped by 4 bases and J by 4 bases; unmatched bases: 12. The CDR3 is 16 residues long. Germline V gene sequence: CDR1 SGHNT, CDR2 YYREEE (reference sequence).

This chain links TRBV19 with TRBJ1-5; no reliable D call. The germline V gene has CDR1 LNHDA and CDR2 SQIVND (reference sequence). The CDR3 length is 15 residues. The V end lost 5 bases, the J end lost 0 bases, and 11 bases lay between the germline ends. In nucleotides, the CDR3 is TGTGCCAGTAGTTTGGACCACTATAGCAATCAGCCCCAGCATTTT. Its translation is CASSLDHYSNQPQHF.

The chain links TRBV7-7 to TRBJ2-1; 10 bases map to TRBD2. The CDR3 spans 16 residues. With 0 bases clipped from V and 5 bases from J, the junction kept 4 bases outside the gene matches. The germline V gene has CDR1 SSHAT and CDR2 FNYEAQ (reference sequence). The CDR3 DNA reads as TGTGCCAGCAGCTTAGCGTTCGGACTAGCGGACAATGAGCAGTTCTTC. Encoded protein: CASSLAFGLADNEQFF. Filled out from reference TRBV7-7 and TRBJ2-1, the complete variable domain reads GAGVSQSPRYKVTKRGQDVTLRCDPISSHATLYWYQQALGQGPEFLTYFNYEAQPDKSGLPSDRFSAERPEGSISTLTIQRTEQRDSAMYRCASSLAFGLADNEQFFGPGTRLTVL.

The V and J genes are TRBV12-2 and TRBJ1-5. TRBV12-2 constitutes a pseudogene. This CDR3 contains 14 residues. The CDR3 is CASPSETINQPQHF. The CDR3 nucleotides read TGTGCAAGTCCCTCGGAGACGATCAATCAGCCCCAGCATTTT.